The rows below give T cell receptor beta chains drawn from one sample of a study of cytomegalovirus exposure and HLA in healthy donors. The data were produced by immunoSEQ multiplex PCR, yet TCRdb's version contains in-frame clones alone and is incomplete. The table includes 150,000 to 200,000 clones, approximately 88% detected once. The sample comprised PBMCs. These receptors all stem from a man aged 18 to 29 in good health and CMV-seropositive. Both conserved end residues are part of each CDR3. The D gene is left open where the match is weak. Not all rows give a size; the values are once, few, many and, for expanded clones, a class.

J,D,size,V,DNA,CDR3
TRBJ1-2,.,.,TRBV5-4,TGTGCCACCTACTCTCAGGGTATCTATGGCTACACCTTC,CATYSQGIYGYTF
TRBJ2-7,.,.,TRBV7-9,TGTGCCAGCAGCGTCAGCTACGAGCAGTACTTC,CASSVSYEQYF
TRBJ2-1,TRBD2,.,TRBV7-2,TGTGCCAGCAGCCCCGGGACTATGAGCTACAATGAGCAGTTCTTC,CASSPGTMSYNEQFF
TRBJ2-1,.,.,TRBV7-9,TGTGCCAGCAGCCTCGGCAATGAGCAGTTCTTC,CASSLGNEQFF
TRBJ1-1,TRBD1,.,TRBV28,TGTGCCAGCAGTTCCTCCGGGACAGGGGACCCTGAAGCTTTCTTT,CASSSSGTGDPEAFF
TRBJ1-5,TRBD1,once,TRBV30,TGTGCCTGGAACAGGGGAGAGAGGGGCAATCAGCCCCAGCATTTT,CAWNRGERGNQPQHF
TRBJ1-4,.,once,TRBV6-5,TGTGCCAGCAGCCCAAACAGGGCCGAAGGGGAAAAACTGTTTTTT,CASSPNRAEGEKLFF
TRBJ2-1,TRBD1,.,TRBV5-4,TGTGCCAGCAGCCCGTACAGGGGGCGTTCTGACAATGAGCAGTTCTTC,CASSPYRGRSDNEQFF
TRBJ1-1,.,.,TRBV27,TGTGCCCTGGCGGGGCCGGGGAACACTGAAGCTTTCTTT,CALAGPGNTEAFF
TRBJ2-1,.,.,TRBV19,TGTGCCAGTAGTATCAGGCCGACGGTAGGGGATGAGCAGTTCTTC,CASSIRPTVGDEQFF
TRBJ2-1,.,many,TRBV6-1,TGTGCCAGCAGTGAATGGGGTGGAGGCTCCTACAATGAGCAGTTCTTC,CASSEWGGGSYNEQFF
TRBJ1-2,.,few,TRBV7-9,TGTGCCAGCAGCCCCCTGCAAGCCAGGTATGGCTACACCTTC,CASSPLQARYGYTF
TRBJ2-7,TRBD1,.,TRBV7-8,TGTGCCAGCAGCTTCGTCCGACAGGGCTACGAGCAGTACTTC,CASSFVRQGYEQYF
TRBJ2-3,TRBD2,.,TRBV4-2,TGTGCCAGCAGACAAAGCGGGAGGGCGATAGATACGCAGTATTTT,CASRQSGRAIDTQYF
TRBJ1-5,TRBD1,few,TRBV28,TGTGCCAGCAGTTACGGGACAGGGAACAATCAGCCCCAGCATTTT,CASSYGTGNNQPQHF
TRBJ2-1,.,few,TRBV6-4,TGTGCCAGCAGTGACTCGTCCAGCTCCTACAATGAGCAGTTCTTC,CASSDSSSSYNEQFF
TRBJ2-1,.,.,TRBV9,TGTGCCAGCAGCGTATATTTCAATGAGCAGTTCTTC,CASSVYFNEQFF
TRBJ2-7,TRBD2,.,TRBV28,TGTGCCAGCAGTAGGCTAGCGGTGCAGTACTTC,CASSRLAVQYF
TRBJ1-1,.,once,TRBV7-2,TGTGCCAGCAGCCCAAGGCGGGGAAAGAACACTGAAGCTTTCTTT,CASSPRRGKNTEAFF
TRBJ2-7,TRBD2,.,TRBV6-4,TGTGCCAGCAGTGAGGGGACTAGCGGGATTCTGTACTACGAGCAGTACTTC,CASSEGTSGILYYEQYF
TRBJ1-3,TRBD1,.,TRBV28,TGTGCCAGCACCATAACAGGGGTCTCTGGAAACACCATATATTTT,CASTITGVSGNTIYF
TRBJ2-1,TRBD2,.,TRBV6-5,TGTGCCAGCAGAAAGACTAGCGGGAGGGCCAATGAGCAGTTCTTC,CASRKTSGRANEQFF
TRBJ2-1,.,.,TRBV11-3,TGTGCCAGCAGCGAATCAGGGTTCAGCTCCTACAATGAGCAGTTCTTC,CASSESGFSSYNEQFF